This entry lists 29 T cell receptor beta chains sequenced from one sample in a study of shared T cell receptors in the human thymus. Clones were sequenced by immunoSEQ multiplex PCR, and TCRdb holds only the in-frame ones, with some missing. The repertoire holds about 500,000 clones, with about 84% as singletons. Separately, the same data were catalogued under a study of human thymus T cells.

Input material: thymocytes. The source is a boy younger than two with a congenital heart defect.

The chain joins TRBV28 to TRBJ1-1; 8 nucleotides line up with TRBD1. The CDR3 contains 17 residues. The trim removed 6 bases at V and 3 bases at J, leaving 15 bases unmatched. Germline CDR1 and CDR2: MDHEN and SYDVKM. This chain's CDR3 is CASSPERTGPRDTEAFF. CDR3 DNA sequence: TGTGCCAGCAGCCCCGAACGGACAGGGCCACGGGACACTGAAGCTTTCTTT. The full variable domain, in which reference TRBV28 and TRBJ1-1 provide the parts outside the CDR3, is DVKVTQSSRYLVKRTGEKVFLECVQDMDHENMFWYRQDPGLGLRLIYFSYDVKMKEKGDIPEGYSVSREKKERFSLILESASTNQTSMYLCASSPERTGPRDTEAFFGQGTRLTVV.

The rearrangement links TRBV21-1 to TRBJ2-7; TRBD1, the table's D call, lacks a check against the DNA. TRBV21-1 is described as a pseudogene. The length of the CDR3 is 13 residues. The CDR3 nucleotides are TGTGCCAGCCTCCTAACAGTGATCTACGAGCAGTACTTC. This gives the protein CASLLTVIYEQYF.

For this clone: Other nucleotide sequences from this sample produce the same CDR3. This sequence joins TRBV14 and TRBJ2-7; weak D call: TRBD1 (5 bases). The germline V gene has CDR1 SGHDN and CDR2 FVKESK. V shed 1 base and J shed 2 bases, with 12 bases lying between them. This CDR3 is built from 15 residues. The CDR3 DNA sequence: TGTGCCAGCAGCCAAGGCCGAGACAGCCCCTACGAGCAGTACTTC. Residues: CASSQGRDSPYEQYF.

This clone turned up a few times. The V gene is TRBV5-6, the J gene TRBJ1-5, with D possibly TRBD1 on 5 matching bases. V was shortened by 3 bases and J by 9 bases, with 25 bases between the two germline ends. The CDR3 is 17 amino acids. The germline gives CDR1 SGHDT, CDR2 YYEEEE. For the CDR3, the DNA is TGTGCCAGCAGCTCGTGGGATGTAGACAGCTCTCAGGGGCCCCAGCATTTT. This gives the protein CASSSWDVDSSQGPQHF.

In this sample, this clone turned up a few times. V gene TRBV7-8 combines with J gene TRBJ2-7; tentative D call: TRBD2 (5 bases). Trimming shortened V by 5 bases and J by 3 bases, and 14 bases separated the two germline ends. The V gene's germline CDR1 is SGHVS and CDR2 FQNEAQ. The length of the CDR3 is 14 residues. This CDR3 reads CASSPEADFYEQYF. The CDR3 region has the DNA TGTGCCAGCAGCCCAGAGGCGGACTTCTACGAGCAGTACTTC.

The chain is built from TRBV4-2 and TRBJ2-7; TRBD2 matches 13 bases. CDR3 length: 16 amino acids. V was pared by 6 bases and J by 3 bases, with 8 bases of the junction left unmatched. Germline loops: CDR1 LGHNA, CDR2 YNFKEQ. The CDR3 sequence: CASSRRTSGRIYEQYF. The CDR3 DNA reads as TGTGCCAGCAGTCGAAGGACTAGCGGGAGAATCTACGAGCAGTACTTC.

The chain is built from TRBV5-5 and TRBJ1-5; the D is unclear. Germline CDR1 is SGHKS and CDR2 is YYEKEE (reference sequence). V was shortened by 7 bases and J by 11 bases, with 16 bases between the two germline ends. This CDR3 has 12 amino acids. The CDR3 is CASAGGGSSQHF. In DNA, the CDR3 is TGTGCCAGCGCCGGAGGAGGGAGCTCCCAGCATTTT.

This chain joins TRBV15 and TRBJ1-2; possibly TRBD1 for D (6 bases). The V end lost 3 bases, the J end lost 3 bases, and 14 bases lay between the germline ends. Germline lookup yields CDR1 LNHNV and CDR2 YYDKDF (reference sequence). CDR3 size: 15 residues. In nucleotides, the CDR3 is TGTGCCACCAGCAGCGCCCCCGAGGGGGACTATGGCTACACCTTC. It specifies CATSSAPEGDYGYTF.

The J gene is TRBJ1-1, the V gene TRBV19; D is possibly TRBD1 (6 bases). The CDR3 is made up of 15 amino acids. The germline CDR1 and CDR2 sequences are LNHDA and SQIVND (reference sequence). V was clipped by 2 bases and J by 0 bases, with 10 bases between them. The CDR3 loop is CASSIRDKMNTEAFF. The DNA of the CDR3 is TGTGCCAGTAGTATACGGGACAAGATGAACACTGAAGCTTTCTTT.

The rearrangement joins TRBV7-9 to TRBJ1-1; TRBD1 matches 8 bases. J gave up 12 bases and V 4 bases, and 7 bases lay outside the gene matches. In germline, CDR1 is SEHNR, CDR2 FQNEAQ (reference sequence). CDR3 size: 12 residues. Written as DNA, the CDR3 is TGTGCCAGCAGCTCCCTGGACAGGGAAACTTTCTTT. Amino acid sequence: CASSSLDRETFF.

This sequence joins TRBV6-5 and TRBJ2-7, with D tentatively TRBD1 (6 bases). V dropped 5 bases and J dropped 2 bases, with 16 bases sitting between them. Germline V gives CDR1 MNHEY, CDR2 SVGAGI. CDR3 size: 15 residues. CDR3 sequence (DNA): TGTGCCAGCAGTGGCACGTCACAGGGACCCTACGAGCAGTACTTC. Its translation: CASSGTSQGPYEQYF.

V is TRBV28 and J is TRBJ2-7, with 9 nucleotides matching TRBD1. CDR1 is MDHEN, CDR2 SYDVKM, per germline. The CDR3 is 15 residues long. V lost 3 bases, J lost 7 bases, and 10 bases stayed unmatched. In DNA, the CDR3 is TGTGCCAGCAGTTTGGGACCCGGGACAGGGAGAGAGCAGTACTTC. Translating gives CASSLGPGTGREQYF.

The chain couples TRBV28 to TRBJ2-7; D may be TRBD1 (5 bases). CDR3 length equals 14 residues. The germline CDR1 and CDR2 sequences are MDHEN and SYDVKM. V was cut by 10 bases and J by 0 bases, with 16 bases left in between. CDR3 nucleotide sequence: TGTGCCACCGAAGACAGTTACGACTCCTACGAGCAGTACTTC. As protein: CATEDSYDSYEQYF.

This clone came up once. The rearrangement uses TRBV5-1 and TRBJ2-1; 8 nucleotides align to TRBD2. The CDR3 runs to 16 residues. Germline assignment: CDR1 SGHRS and CDR2 YFSETQ. The V segment lost 2 bases and the J segment 4 bases; nucleotides outside the gene matches: 8. CDR3 sequence (DNA): TGCGCCAGCAGCTTAATTGGGACTAGGGGATACAATGAGCAGTTCTTC. This translates into CASSLIGTRGYNEQFF.

This clone was detected only once. V and J are TRBV5-1 and TRBJ2-7, with 9 bases fitting TRBD2. Looked up from germline, CDR1 is SGHRS and CDR2 is YFSETQ. V was pared by 0 bases and J by 8 bases, with 12 bases of the junction left unmatched. The CDR3 has 16 amino acids. The DNA of the CDR3 is TGCGCCAGCAGCTTGGGACTGGGAGCGGGAGGTGGAAAGCAGTACTTC. Translated: CASSLGLGAGGGKQYF.

The chain employs TRBV7-2 and TRBJ2-7, with 9 bases identical to TRBD2. Per germline, CDR1 SGHTA and CDR2 FQGNSA. CDR3 size: 17 residues. Unmatched junction bases numbered 17, after V lost 5 bases and J lost 6 bases. In nucleotides, the CDR3 is TGTGCCAGCAGCCCGAACGCCCGGCTAGCGGGACGTGGCGAGCAGTACTTC. The encoded protein is CASSPNARLAGRGEQYF. The variable domain in full, with the rest retrieved from reference TRBV7-2 and TRBJ2-7, is GAGVSQSPSNKVTEKGKDVELRCDPISGHTALYWYRQSLGQGLEFLIYFQGNSAPDKSGLPSDRFSAERTGGSVSTLTIQRTQQEDSAVYLCASSPNARLAGRGEQYFGPGTRLTVT.

The V call is TRBV5-1, the J call TRBJ2-7; 12 positions match TRBD1. This CDR3 has 14 residues. The ends lost 4 bases at V and 7 bases at J; junction bases unmatched: 6. The germline CDR1 and CDR2 sequences are SGHRS and YFSETQ. The CDR3 bases are TGCGCCAGCAGCGCGGGACAGGGGGCGGGAGAGCAGTACTTC. Residues: CASSAGQGAGEQYF. The full variable domain, rest sourced from reference TRBV5-1 and TRBJ2-7, is KAGVTQTPRYLIKTRGQQVTLSCSPISGHRSVSWYQQTPGQGLQFLFEYFSETQRNKGNFPGRFSGRQFSNSRSEMNVSTLELGDSALYLCASSAGQGAGEQYFGPGTRLTVT.

The chain combines TRBV2 with TRBJ2-1; 7 nucleotides line up with TRBD2. After removal of 9 bases from V and 0 bases from J, the junction contained 14 bases not matched to a gene. This CDR3 contains 17 residues. The V gene's germline CDR1 is SNHLY and CDR2 FYNNEI. The CDR3 sequence: CARSRDYQFCSYNEQFF. CDR3 DNA sequence: TGTGCCAGGTCCCGGGACTATCAATTCTGCTCCTACAATGAGCAGTTCTTC.

The V and J genes are TRBV11-2 and TRBJ2-7; 10 bases agree with TRBD2. CDR3 length equals 17 residues. V lost 0 bases and J lost 5; bases outside the gene matches: 10. CDR1 SGHAT and CDR2 FQNNGV come from the germline V gene. As DNA, the CDR3 is TGTGCCAGCAGCTTAGATCGGGGGAAGCGGGAGGGCCACGAGCAGTACTTC. It encodes CASSLDRGKREGHEQYF.

The V and J genes are TRBV4-2 and TRBJ2-7; D is unresolved. V lost 1 base and J 6 bases, leaving 4 bases between the germline ends. Germline V CDR1 and CDR2: LGHNA, YNFKEQ. The length of the CDR3 is 11 residues. The DNA of the CDR3 is TGTGCCAGCAGCCAAGTCGGCGAGCAGTACTTC. Protein sequence: CASSQVGEQYF.

The V and J genes are TRBV4-1 and TRBJ2-7; TRBD1 might be the D (6 bases). V dropped 4 bases and J dropped 2 bases, with 21 bases sitting between them. Germline lookup yields CDR1 MGHRA and CDR2 YSYEKL. The CDR3 sequence is 17 residues long. CDR3 residues: CASSPSPVGQTTYEQYF. CDR3 sequence (DNA): TGCGCCAGCAGCCCATCTCCCGTAGGACAGACCACCTACGAGCAGTACTTC.

CDR3 DNA: TGTGCCAGCAGTCTCCCGGCCCCTTGGGTAGCGGGACCTGTTGCCTACGAGCAGTACTTC. Translated: CASSLPAPWVAGPVAYEQYF. The chain is built from TRBV27 and TRBJ2-7, with 8 positions matching TRBD2. The V gene's germline CDR1 is MNHEY and CDR2 SMNVEV (reference sequence). V gave up 5 bases and J gave up 2 bases; unmatched junction bases: 23. The CDR3 contains 20 residues.

The J gene is TRBJ1-1, the V gene TRBV5-6; no clear D. CDR3 length: 14 residues. Germline CDR1 SGHDT, CDR2 YYEEEE. V gave up 2 bases and J gave up 4 bases, with 12 bases separating them. For the CDR3, the DNA is TGTGCCAGCAGCTTAAGTCCTGTCGGCACTGAAGCTTTCTTT. Protein sequence: CASSLSPVGTEAFF.

The chain recombines TRBV30 with TRBJ2-2; 8 bases fit TRBD2. This CDR3 spans 20 amino acids. The V segment lost 2 bases and the J segment 5 bases; nucleotides outside the gene matches: 22. Germline CDR1 GTSNPN, CDR2 SVGIG (reference sequence). CDR3 region: CAWSPRVRLAGFQQTGELFF. The CDR3 nucleotides are TGTGCCTGGAGTCCCCGGGTGCGGCTAGCGGGTTTTCAGCAGACCGGGGAGCTGTTTTTT.

This clone was picked up a small number of times. The CDR3 here is CASSPHRGPSNTIYF. Written as DNA, the CDR3 is TGTGCCAGTTCTCCCCACAGGGGGCCATCAAACACCATATATTTT. The chain carries TRBV19 and TRBJ1-3, with 9 bases identical to TRBD1. The CDR3 runs to 15 residues. The V gene end was trimmed by 8 bases and the J gene end by 6 bases; junction bases not matched to a gene: 11. CDR1 LNHDA and CDR2 SQIVND come from the germline V gene (reference sequence).

V and J are TRBV2 and TRBJ1-3; D is perhaps TRBD1 (6 bases). The CDR3 is 15 residues long. Trimming shortened V by 6 bases and J by 4 bases, and 16 bases separated the two germline ends. CDR1 is SNHLY, CDR2 FYNNEI, per germline. The CDR3 reads CASRPAGTNGNTIYF. In DNA form, the CDR3 reads TGTGCCAGCAGGCCTGCCGGGACAAACGGAAACACCATATATTTT.

Only a few counts were recorded for this clone. The chain combines TRBV27 with TRBJ1-2, with D possibly matching TRBD1 (5 bases). In germline, CDR1 is MNHEY, CDR2 SMNVEV (reference sequence). V was pared by 7 bases and J by 0 bases, with 12 bases between. This CDR3 comprises 14 residues. The chain's CDR3 is CASNPRGTNYGYTF. The CDR3 region has the DNA TGTGCCAGCAACCCGCGGGGGACTAACTATGGCTACACCTTC.

There are a few counts of this clone. The rearrangement joins TRBV14 to TRBJ2-1; 14 nucleotides match TRBD2. The V gene end was trimmed by 3 bases and the J gene end by 8 bases; junction bases not matched to a gene: 15. Germline CDR1 reads SGHDN; CDR2 reads FVKESK. The CDR3 contains 19 residues. CDR3 sequence: CASSQTGAPGLAGVHEQFF. CDR3 DNA: TGTGCCAGCAGCCAGACAGGGGCCCCGGGACTAGCGGGAGTCCATGAGCAGTTCTTC.

This clone was recorded only once. The genes are TRBV13 and TRBJ2-7, with TRBD2 identical over 9 bases. The V gene's germline CDR1 is PRHDT and CDR2 FYEKMQ (reference sequence). V trimming: 8 bases; J trimming: 0 bases; junction bases outside the gene matches: 8. The CDR3 has 15 residues. The CDR3 DNA is TGTGCCAGCCCCGCGGGAGGGCCCCGCTCCTACGAGCAGTACTTC. Protein sequence: CASPAGGPRSYEQYF. Together with reference TRBV13 and TRBJ2-7, the CDR3 gives the full variable domain: AAGVIQSPRHLIKEKRETATLKCYPIPRHDTVYWYQQGPGQDPQFLISFYEKMQSDKGSIPDRFSAQQFSDYHSELNMSSLELGDSALYFCASPAGGPRSYEQYFGPGTRLTVT.